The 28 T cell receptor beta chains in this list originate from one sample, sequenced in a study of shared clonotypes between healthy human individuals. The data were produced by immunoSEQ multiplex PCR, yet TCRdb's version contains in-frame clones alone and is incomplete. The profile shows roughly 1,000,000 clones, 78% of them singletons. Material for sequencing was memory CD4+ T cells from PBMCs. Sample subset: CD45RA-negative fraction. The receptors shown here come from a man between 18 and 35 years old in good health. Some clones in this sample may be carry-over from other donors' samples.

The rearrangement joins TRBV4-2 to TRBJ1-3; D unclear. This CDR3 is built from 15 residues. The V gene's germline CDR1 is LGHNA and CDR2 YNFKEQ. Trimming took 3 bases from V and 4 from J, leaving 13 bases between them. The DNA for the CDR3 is TGTGCCAGCAGCCAGGCCCCCGCATTCGGAAACACCATATATTTT. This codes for CASSQAPAFGNTIYF.

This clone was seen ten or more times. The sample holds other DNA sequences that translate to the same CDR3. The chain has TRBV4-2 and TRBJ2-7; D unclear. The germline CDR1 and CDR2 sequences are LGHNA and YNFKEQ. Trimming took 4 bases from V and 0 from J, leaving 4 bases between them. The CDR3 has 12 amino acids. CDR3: CASSPSSYEQYF. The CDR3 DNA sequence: TGTGCCAGCAGCCCTAGCTCCTACGAGCAGTACTTC.

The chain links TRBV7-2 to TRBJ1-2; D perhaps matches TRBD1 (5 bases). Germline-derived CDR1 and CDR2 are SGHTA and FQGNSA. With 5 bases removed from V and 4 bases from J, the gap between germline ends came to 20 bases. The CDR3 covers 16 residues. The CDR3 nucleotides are TGTGCCAGCAGCCCGGGATCGAGGCTGGGGGGCTATGGCTACACCTTC. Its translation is CASSPGSRLGGYGYTF.

CDR3 loop: CASRLRGDTEAFF. The CDR3 nucleotides are TGCGCCAGCAGGCTCAGGGGGGACACTGAAGCTTTCTTT. The gene calls are TRBV10-2 and TRBJ1-1, with 7 bases fitting TRBD1. CDR1 WSHSY and CDR2 SAAADI come from the germline V gene. Trimming cost V 6 bases and J 3 bases; bases outside gene matches: 4. There are 13 residues in the CDR3.

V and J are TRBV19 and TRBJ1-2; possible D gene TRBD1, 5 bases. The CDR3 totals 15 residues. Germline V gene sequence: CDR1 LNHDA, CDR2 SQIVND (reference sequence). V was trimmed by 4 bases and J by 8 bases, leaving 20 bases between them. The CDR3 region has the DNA TGTGCCAGTAGTAGACCATCAGGTTTGGGGGACGGCTACACCTTC. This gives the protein CASSRPSGLGDGYTF.

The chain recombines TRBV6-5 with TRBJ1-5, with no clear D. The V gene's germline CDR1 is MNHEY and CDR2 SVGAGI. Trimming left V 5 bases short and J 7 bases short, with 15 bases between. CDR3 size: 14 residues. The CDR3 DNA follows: TGTGCCAGCAGTCCTGATAGGGCGGGCCAGCCCCAGCATTTT. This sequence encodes CASSPDRAGQPQHF.

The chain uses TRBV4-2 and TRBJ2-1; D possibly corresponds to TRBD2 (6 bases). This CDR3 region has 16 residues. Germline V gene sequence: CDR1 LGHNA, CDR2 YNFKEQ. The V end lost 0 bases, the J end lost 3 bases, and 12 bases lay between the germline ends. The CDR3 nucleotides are TGTGCCAGCAGCCAAGAAACCGGGGGTTTCTACAATGAGCAGTTCTTC. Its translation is CASSQETGGFYNEQFF.

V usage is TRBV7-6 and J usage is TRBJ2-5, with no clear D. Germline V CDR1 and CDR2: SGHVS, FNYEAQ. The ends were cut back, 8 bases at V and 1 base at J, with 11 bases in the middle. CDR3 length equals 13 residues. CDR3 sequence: CASAGQLQETQYF. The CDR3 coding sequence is TGTGCCAGCGCTGGTCAGCTCCAAGAGACCCAGTACTTC. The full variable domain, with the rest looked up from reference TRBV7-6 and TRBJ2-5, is GAGVSQSPRYKVTKRGQDVALRCDPISGHVSLYWYRQALGQGPEFLTYFNYEAQQDKSGLPNDRFSAERPEGSISTLTIQRTEQRDSAMYRCASAGQLQETQYFGPGTRLLVL.

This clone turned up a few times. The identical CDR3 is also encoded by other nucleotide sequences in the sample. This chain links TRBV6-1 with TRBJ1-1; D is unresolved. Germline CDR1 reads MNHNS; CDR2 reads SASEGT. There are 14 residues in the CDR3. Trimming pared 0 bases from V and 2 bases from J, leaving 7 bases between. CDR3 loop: CASSEAMGNTEAFF. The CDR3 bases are TGTGCCAGCAGTGAAGCAATGGGTAACACTGAAGCTTTCTTT.

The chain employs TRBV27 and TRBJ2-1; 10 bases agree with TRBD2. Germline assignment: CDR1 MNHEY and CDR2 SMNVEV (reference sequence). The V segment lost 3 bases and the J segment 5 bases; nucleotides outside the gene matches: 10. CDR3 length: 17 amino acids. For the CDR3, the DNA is TGTGCCAGCAGTTTGGGATATGGGCTAGCGGGGGACAATGAGCAGTTCTTC. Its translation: CASSLGYGLAGDNEQFF.

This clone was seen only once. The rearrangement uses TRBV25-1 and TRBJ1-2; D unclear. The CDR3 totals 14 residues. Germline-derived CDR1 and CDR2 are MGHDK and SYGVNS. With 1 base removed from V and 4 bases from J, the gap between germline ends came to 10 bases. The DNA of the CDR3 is TGTGCCAGCAGTGAATCGGGTACCCTCTATGGCTACACCTTC. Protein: CASSESGTLYGYTF.

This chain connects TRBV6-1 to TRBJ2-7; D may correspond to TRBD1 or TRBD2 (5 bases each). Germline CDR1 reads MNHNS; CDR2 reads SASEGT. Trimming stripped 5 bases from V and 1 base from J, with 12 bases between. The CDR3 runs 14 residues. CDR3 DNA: TGTGCCAGCAGTAACCGGTGGGGGTCCTACGAGCAGTACTTC. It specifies CASSNRWGSYEQYF.

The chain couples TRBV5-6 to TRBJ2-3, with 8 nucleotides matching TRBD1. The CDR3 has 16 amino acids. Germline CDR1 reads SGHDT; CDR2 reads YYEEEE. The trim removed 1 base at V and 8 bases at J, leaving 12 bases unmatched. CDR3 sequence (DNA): TGTGCCAGCAGCTTGCGTGGAGGACAGGGATATGTTACGCAGTATTTT. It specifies CASSLRGGQGYVTQYF.

This CDR3 reads CASSWGLAGGNEQFF. The CDR3 nucleotides read TGTGCCAGCAGTTGGGGACTAGCGGGAGGCAATGAGCAGTTCTTC. This rearrangement joins TRBV6-6 to TRBJ2-1, with TRBD2 matching over 15 bases. This CDR3 spans 15 amino acids. Trimming removed 4 bases from V and 6 bases from J; junction bases left unmatched: 1. CDR1 and CDR2 from the germline V gene are MNHNY and SVGAGI (reference sequence).

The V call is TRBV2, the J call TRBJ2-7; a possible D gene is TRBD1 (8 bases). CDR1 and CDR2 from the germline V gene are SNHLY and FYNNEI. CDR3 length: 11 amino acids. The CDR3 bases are TGTGCAACAGGGGGGGAGTACGAGCAGTACTTC. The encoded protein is CATGGEYEQYF.

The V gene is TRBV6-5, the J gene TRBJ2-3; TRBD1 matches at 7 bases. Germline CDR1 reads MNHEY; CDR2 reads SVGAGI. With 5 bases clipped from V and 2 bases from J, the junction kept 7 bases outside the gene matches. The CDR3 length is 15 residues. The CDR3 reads CASSTGQANTDTQYF. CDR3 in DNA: TGTGCCAGCAGTACAGGACAGGCCAACACAGATACGCAGTATTTT.

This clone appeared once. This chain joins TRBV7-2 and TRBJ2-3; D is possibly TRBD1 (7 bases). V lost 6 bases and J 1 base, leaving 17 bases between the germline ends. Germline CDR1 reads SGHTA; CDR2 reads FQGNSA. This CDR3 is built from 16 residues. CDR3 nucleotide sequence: TGTGCCAGCAGACAAGCAGGGGGGTATGGCACAGATACGCAGTATTTT. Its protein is CASRQAGGYGTDTQYF. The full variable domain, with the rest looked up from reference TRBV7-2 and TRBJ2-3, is GAGVSQSPSNKVTEKGKDVELRCDPISGHTALYWYRQSLGQGLEFLIYFQGNSAPDKSGLPSDRFSAERTGGSVSTLTIQRTQQEDSAVYLCASRQAGGYGTDTQYFGPGTRLTVL.

The CDR3 sequence: CASSDSLAGDTQYF. The CDR3 DNA is TGTGCCAGCAGTGACTCTCTAGCGGGAGATACGCAGTATTTT. This sequence joins TRBV6-4 and TRBJ2-3; 8 bases line up with TRBD2. This CDR3 region has 14 residues. V lost 0 bases and J lost 5; bases outside the gene matches: 1. Germline V gene sequence: CDR1 MRHNA, CDR2 SNTAGT.

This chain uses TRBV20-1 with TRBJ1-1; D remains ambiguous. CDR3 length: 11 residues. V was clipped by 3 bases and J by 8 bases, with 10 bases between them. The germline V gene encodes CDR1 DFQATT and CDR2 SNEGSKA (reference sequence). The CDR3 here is CSARRQSEAFF. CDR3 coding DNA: TGCAGTGCTAGGAGGCAGAGCGAAGCTTTCTTT.

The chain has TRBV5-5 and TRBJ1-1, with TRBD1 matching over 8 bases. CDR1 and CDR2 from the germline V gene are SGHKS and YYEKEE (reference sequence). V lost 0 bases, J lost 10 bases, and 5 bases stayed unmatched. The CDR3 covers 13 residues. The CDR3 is CASSLDRTGRAFF. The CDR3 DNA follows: TGTGCCAGCAGCTTGGACAGGACAGGGCGAGCTTTCTTT.

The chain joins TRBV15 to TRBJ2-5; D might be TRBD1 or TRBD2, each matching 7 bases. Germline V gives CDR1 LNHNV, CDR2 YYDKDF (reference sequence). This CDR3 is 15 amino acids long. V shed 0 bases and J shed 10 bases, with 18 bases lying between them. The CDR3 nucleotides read TGTGCCACCAGCAGAGACCAGGGGGGGTCGGTTGGCCAGTACTTC. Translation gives CATSRDQGGSVGQYF.

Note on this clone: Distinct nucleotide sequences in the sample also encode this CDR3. Here the CDR3 reads CASSAQTGANYGYTF. The CDR3 coding sequence is TGTGCCAGCAGCGCTCAGACAGGGGCGAACTATGGCTACACCTTC. The chain combines TRBV9 with TRBJ1-2; TRBD1 matches at 8 bases. V gave up 3 bases and J gave up 2 bases; unmatched junction bases: 6. CDR1 and CDR2 from the germline V gene are SGDLS and YYNGEE. This CDR3 comprises 15 residues.

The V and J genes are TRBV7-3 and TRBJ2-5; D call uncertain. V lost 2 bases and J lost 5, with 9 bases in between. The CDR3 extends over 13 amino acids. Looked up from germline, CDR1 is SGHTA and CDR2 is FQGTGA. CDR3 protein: CASSLGAWETQYF. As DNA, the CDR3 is TGTGCCAGCAGCTTAGGAGCGTGGGAGACCCAGTACTTC.

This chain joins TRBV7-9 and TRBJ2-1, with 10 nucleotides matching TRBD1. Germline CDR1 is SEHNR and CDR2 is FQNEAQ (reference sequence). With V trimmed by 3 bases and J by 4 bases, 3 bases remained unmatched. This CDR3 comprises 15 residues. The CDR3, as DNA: TGTGCCAGCAGCTTGGACAGGGGGTTTTACAATGAGCAGTTCTTC. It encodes CASSLDRGFYNEQFF.

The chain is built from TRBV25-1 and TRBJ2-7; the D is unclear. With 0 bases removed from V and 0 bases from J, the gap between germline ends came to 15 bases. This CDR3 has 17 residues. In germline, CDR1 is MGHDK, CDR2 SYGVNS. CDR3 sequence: CASSEYVGGEYSYEQYF. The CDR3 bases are TGTGCCAGCAGTGAATATGTTGGCGGTGAATACTCCTACGAGCAGTACTTC.

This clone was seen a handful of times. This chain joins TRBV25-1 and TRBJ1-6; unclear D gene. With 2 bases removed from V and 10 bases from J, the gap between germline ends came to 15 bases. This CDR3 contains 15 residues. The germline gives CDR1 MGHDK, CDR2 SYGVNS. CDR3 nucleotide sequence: TGTGCCAGCAGTGAAAGGACCTCCAACCCATCACCCCTCCACTTT. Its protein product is CASSERTSNPSPLHF. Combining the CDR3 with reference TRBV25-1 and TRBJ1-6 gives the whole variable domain EADIYQTPRYLVIGTGKKITLECSQTMGHDKMYWYQQDPGMELHLIHYSYGVNSTEKGDLSSESTVSRIRTEHFPLTLESARPSHTSQYLCASSERTSNPSPLHFGNGTRLTVT.

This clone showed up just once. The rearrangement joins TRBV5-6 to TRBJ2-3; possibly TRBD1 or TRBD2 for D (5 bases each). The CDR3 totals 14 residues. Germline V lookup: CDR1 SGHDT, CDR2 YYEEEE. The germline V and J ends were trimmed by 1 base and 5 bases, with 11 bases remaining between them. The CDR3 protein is CASSLPGRGDTQYF. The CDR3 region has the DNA TGTGCCAGCAGCTTGCCGGGGCGAGGAGATACGCAGTATTTT.

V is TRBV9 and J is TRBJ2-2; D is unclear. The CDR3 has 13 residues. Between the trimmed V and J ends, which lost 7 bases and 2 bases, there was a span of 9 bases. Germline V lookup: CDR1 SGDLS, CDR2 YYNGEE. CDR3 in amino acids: CASQTLNTGELFF. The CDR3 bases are TGTGCCAGCCAGACCCTAAACACCGGGGAGCTGTTTTTT.